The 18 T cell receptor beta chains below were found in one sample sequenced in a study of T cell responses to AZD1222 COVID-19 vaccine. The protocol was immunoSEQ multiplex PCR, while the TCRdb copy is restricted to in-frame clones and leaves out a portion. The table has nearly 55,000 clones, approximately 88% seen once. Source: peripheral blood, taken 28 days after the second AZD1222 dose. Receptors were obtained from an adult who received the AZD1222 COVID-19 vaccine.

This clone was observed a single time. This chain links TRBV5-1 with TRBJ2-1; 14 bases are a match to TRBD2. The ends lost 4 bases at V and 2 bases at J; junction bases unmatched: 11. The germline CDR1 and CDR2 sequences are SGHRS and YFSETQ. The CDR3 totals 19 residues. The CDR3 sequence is CASSQSPGLAGEAYNEQFF. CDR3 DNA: TGCGCCAGCAGCCAGAGCCCGGGACTAGCGGGAGAGGCCTACAATGAGCAGTTCTTC.

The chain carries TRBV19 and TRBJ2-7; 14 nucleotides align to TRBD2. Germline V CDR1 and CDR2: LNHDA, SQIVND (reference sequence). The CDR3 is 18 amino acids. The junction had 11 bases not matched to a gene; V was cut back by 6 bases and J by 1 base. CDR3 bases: TGTGCCAGTAGACCCTCGGGACTAGCGGGAGAGCTTTCCTACGAGCAGTACTTC. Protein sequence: CASRPSGLAGELSYEQYF.

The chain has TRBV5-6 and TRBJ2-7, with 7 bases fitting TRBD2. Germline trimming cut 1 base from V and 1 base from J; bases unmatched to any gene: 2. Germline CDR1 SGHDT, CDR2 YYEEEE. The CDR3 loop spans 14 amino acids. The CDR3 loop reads CASSLYGRSYEQYF. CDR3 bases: TGTGCCAGCAGCTTGTACGGGAGGTCCTACGAGCAGTACTTC.

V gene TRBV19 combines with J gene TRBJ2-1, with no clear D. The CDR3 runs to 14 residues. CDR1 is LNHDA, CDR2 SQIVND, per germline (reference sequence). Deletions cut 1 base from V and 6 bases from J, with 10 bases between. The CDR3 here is CASSIGPSLNEQFF. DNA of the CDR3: TGTGCCAGTAGTATAGGTCCTAGTCTCAATGAGCAGTTCTTC.

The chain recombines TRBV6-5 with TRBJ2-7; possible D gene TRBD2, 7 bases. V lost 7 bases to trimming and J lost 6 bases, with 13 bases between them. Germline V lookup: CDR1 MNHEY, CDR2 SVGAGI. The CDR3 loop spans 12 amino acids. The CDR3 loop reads CASTWGGGEQYF. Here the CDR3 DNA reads TGTGCCAGCACCTGGGGGGGCGGCGAGCAGTACTTC.

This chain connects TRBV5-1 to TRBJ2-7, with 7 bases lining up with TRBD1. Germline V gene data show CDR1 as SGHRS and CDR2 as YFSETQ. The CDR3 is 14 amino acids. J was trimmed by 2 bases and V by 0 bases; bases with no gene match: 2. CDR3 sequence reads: CASSLGGQTYEQYF. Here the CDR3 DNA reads TGCGCCAGCAGCTTGGGGGGACAGACCTACGAGCAGTACTTC.

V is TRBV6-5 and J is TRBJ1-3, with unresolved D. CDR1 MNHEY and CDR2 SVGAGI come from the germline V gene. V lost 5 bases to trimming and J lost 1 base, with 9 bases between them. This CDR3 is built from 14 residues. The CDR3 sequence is CASSRTVSGNTIYF. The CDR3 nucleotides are TGTGCCAGCAGTAGGACCGTATCTGGAAACACCATATATTTT.

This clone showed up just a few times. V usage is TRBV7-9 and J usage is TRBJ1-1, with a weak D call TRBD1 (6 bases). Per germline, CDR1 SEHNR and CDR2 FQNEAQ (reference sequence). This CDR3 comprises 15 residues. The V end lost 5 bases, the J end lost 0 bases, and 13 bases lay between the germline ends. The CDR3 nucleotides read TGTGCCAGCAGCCGGGATGGGGGGCTGAACACTGAAGCTTTCTTT. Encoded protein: CASSRDGGLNTEAFF.

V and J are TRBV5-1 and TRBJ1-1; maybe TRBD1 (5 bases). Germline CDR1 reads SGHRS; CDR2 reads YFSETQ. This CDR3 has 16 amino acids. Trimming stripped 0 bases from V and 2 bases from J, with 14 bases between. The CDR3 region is CASSLEGGALNTEAFF. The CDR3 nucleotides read TGCGCCAGCAGCTTGGAGGGAGGGGCCCTAAACACTGAAGCTTTCTTT.

The CDR3 reads CASSESQMNTEAFF. The CDR3 DNA reads TGTGCCAGCAGTGAGTCACAGATGAACACTGAAGCTTTCTTT. The rearrangement links TRBV6-4 to TRBJ1-1; D unclear. V lost 3 bases and J lost 0, with 8 bases in between. The CDR3 runs 14 residues. CDR1 is MRHNA, CDR2 SNTAGT, per germline.

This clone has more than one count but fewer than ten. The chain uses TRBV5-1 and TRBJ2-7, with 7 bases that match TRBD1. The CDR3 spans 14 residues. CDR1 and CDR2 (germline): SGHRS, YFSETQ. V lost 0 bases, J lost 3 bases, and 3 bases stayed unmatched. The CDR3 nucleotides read TGCGCCAGCAGCTTGGCTGCAGGGGGCTACGAGCAGTACTTC. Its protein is CASSLAAGGYEQYF.

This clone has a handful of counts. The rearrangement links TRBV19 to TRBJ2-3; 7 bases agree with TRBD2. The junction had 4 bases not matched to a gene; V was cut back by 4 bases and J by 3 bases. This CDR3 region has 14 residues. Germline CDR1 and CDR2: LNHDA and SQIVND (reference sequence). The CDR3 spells CASSSGSRTDTQYF. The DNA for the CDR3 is TGTGCCAGTAGTAGCGGGAGTCGGACAGATACGCAGTATTTT.

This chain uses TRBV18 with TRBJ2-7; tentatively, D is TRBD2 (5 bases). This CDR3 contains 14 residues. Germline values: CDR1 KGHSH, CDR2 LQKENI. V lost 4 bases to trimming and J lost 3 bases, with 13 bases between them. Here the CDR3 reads CASSLTRGIYEQYF. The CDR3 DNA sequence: TGTGCCAGCTCACTTACTAGAGGCATCTACGAGCAGTACTTC. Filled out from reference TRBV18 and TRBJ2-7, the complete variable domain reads NAGVMQNPRHLVRRRGQEARLRCSPMKGHSHVYWYRQLPEEGLKFMVYLQKENIIDESGMPKERFSAEFPKEGPSILRIQQVVRGDSAAYFCASSLTRGIYEQYFGPGTRLTVT.

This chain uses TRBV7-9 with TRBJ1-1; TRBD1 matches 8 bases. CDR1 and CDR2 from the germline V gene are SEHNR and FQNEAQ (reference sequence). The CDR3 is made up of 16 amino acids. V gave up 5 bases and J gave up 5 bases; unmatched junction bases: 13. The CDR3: CASSPTSRQGKTEAFF. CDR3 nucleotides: TGTGCCAGCAGCCCTACGTCAAGACAGGGGAAAACTGAAGCTTTCTTT.

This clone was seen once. The CDR3 DNA sequence: TGTGCCAGCAGCCAAGAACCCGGGATGTCAAACACCATATATTTT. Translating it yields CASSQEPGMSNTIYF. The J gene is TRBJ1-3, the V gene TRBV4-2; D not certain. Germline V gene data show CDR1 as LGHNA and CDR2 as YNFKEQ. Trimming removed 0 bases from V and 6 bases from J, with 12 bases in between. CDR3 length: 15 amino acids.

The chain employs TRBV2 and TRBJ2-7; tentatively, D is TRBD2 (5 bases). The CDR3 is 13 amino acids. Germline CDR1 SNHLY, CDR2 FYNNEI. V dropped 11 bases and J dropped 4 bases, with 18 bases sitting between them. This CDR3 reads CAGNTDFGYEQYF. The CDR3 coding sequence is TGTGCCGGGAACACGGACTTCGGGTACGAGCAGTACTTC.

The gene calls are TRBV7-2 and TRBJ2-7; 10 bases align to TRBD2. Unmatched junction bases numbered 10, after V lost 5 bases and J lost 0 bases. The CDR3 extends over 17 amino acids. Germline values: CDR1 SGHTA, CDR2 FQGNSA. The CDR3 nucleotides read TGTGCCAGCAGCATAACCGGGACTAGCGCCGTCTCCTACGAGCAGTACTTC. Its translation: CASSITGTSAVSYEQYF.

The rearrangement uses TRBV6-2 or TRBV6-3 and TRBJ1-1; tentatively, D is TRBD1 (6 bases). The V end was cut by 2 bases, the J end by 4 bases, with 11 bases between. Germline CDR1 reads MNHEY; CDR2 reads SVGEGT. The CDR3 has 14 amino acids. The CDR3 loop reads CASSYGGAGTEAFF. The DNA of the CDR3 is TGTGCCAGCAGTTACGGGGGGGCCGGCACTGAAGCTTTCTTT.